This T cell receptor (beta chain) derives from a study of graft-versus-host responses after intestinal transplantation. Whole-study findings and limits: Recipient marrow contained GvH clones, some of which appeared first in ileum or blood.

Regarding this clone: Its antigen is not identified.

Libraries were prepared by immunoSEQ multiplex PCR; TCRdb keeps only in-frame clonotypes and omits some of them. The table records 89,000 or so clones, around 84% of them present only once. This CDR3 has 15 amino acids. V lost 5 bases and J lost 3, with 17 bases in between. CDR1 and CDR2 (germline): SGHVS, FQNEAQ. The sequenced sample was unstimulated CD4+ T cells sorted from spleen or lymph node cells, obtained before intestinal transplant. This sequence originates from a human donor who received an intestinal transplant. V gene TRBV7-8 combines with J gene TRBJ2-7; D perhaps matches TRBD1 (5 bases). CDR3 in DNA: TGTGCCAGCAGCCCCCAGACAGTCGGTGGCTACGAGCAGTACTTC. Translated: CASSPQTVGGYEQYF.